Each of the 30 T cell receptor beta chains below was sequenced from the same sample in a study of T cells in localized non-small cell lung cancer. Some clones are missing from TCRdb's copy, which holds only in-frame ones; the method was immunoSEQ multiplex PCR. The profile shows fewer than 25,000 clones, 90% of them singletons. Sequences were derived from peripheral blood, sampled before any cancer treatment. The receptors were sampled from a woman aged 40-69 years with stage I lung adenocarcinoma.

Only one count was recorded for this clone. The chain employs TRBV6-1 and TRBJ2-7, with TRBD1 matching over 7 bases. V dropped 4 bases and J dropped 0; count of bases not matched to a gene: 6. The CDR3 extends over 15 amino acids. Looked up from germline, CDR1 is MNHNS and CDR2 is SASEGT. The CDR3: CASSVTRDSSYEQYF. The CDR3 nucleotides are TGTGCCAGCAGTGTGACCCGGGACAGCTCCTACGAGCAGTACTTC.

The chain is built from TRBV7-3 and TRBJ2-3; 9 bases align to TRBD1. In germline, CDR1 is SGHTA, CDR2 FQGTGA. This CDR3 has 15 amino acids. V dropped 2 bases and J dropped 3; count of bases not matched to a gene: 3. CDR3 DNA: TGTGCCAGCAGCTTAGGGGGACAGGGAACAGATACGCAGTATTTT. Its translation is CASSLGGQGTDTQYF.

V and J are TRBV11-3 and TRBJ2-5; 8 bases are a match to TRBD2. The CDR3 length is 15 residues. Unmatched junction bases numbered 6, after V lost 1 base and J lost 5 bases. Germline values: CDR1 SGHNT, CDR2 YENEEA. The CDR3 protein is CASSLAGGLLETQYF. Here the CDR3 DNA reads TGTGCCAGCAGCTTAGCGGGAGGGTTGTTGGAGACCCAGTACTTC.

The rearrangement links TRBV7-2 to TRBJ1-1; 10 bases line up with TRBD1. This CDR3 comprises 15 residues. Per germline, CDR1 SGHTA and CDR2 FQGNSA. The V gene end was trimmed by 1 base and the J gene end by 4 bases; junction bases not matched to a gene: 3. The CDR3 is CASSLDWTGGTEAFF. In DNA, the CDR3 is TGTGCCAGCAGCTTAGATTGGACAGGGGGCACTGAAGCTTTCTTT. Together with reference TRBV7-2 and TRBJ1-1, the CDR3 gives the full variable domain: GAGVSQSPSNKVTEKGKDVELRCDPISGHTALYWYRQSLGQGLEFLIYFQGNSAPDKSGLPSDRFSAERTGGSVSTLTIQRTQQEDSAVYLCASSLDWTGGTEAFFGQGTRLTVV.

J is TRBJ2-5 and V is TRBV10-1, with TRBD1 as a possible D gene (5 bases). The V and J ends lost 0 bases and 5 bases respectively, with 10 bases between them. The CDR3 runs to 14 residues. In germline, CDR1 is WNHNN, CDR2 SYGVQD (reference sequence). CDR3 region: CASSESGRVETQYF. CDR3 DNA: TGCGCCAGCAGTGAGTCGGGCAGGGTTGAGACCCAGTACTTC.

The table lists this clone with a count of one. The chain combines TRBV27 with TRBJ1-4; D is ambiguous. Between the trimmed V and J ends, which lost 2 bases and 5 bases, there was a span of 15 bases. This CDR3 contains 16 residues. CDR1 is MNHEY, CDR2 SMNVEV, per germline (reference sequence). The CDR3 here is CASSLALRGPNEKLFF. The CDR3 bases are TGTGCCAGCAGTTTAGCTCTGAGAGGACCGAATGAAAAACTGTTTTTT. Full variable domain (remainder filled in from reference TRBV27 and TRBJ1-4): EAQVTQNPRYLITVTGKKLTVTCSQNMNHEYMSWYRQDPGLGLRQIYYSMNVEVTDKGDVPEGYKVSRKEKRNFPLILESPSPNQTSLYFCASSLALRGPNEKLFFGSGTQLSVL.

J is TRBJ1-5 and V is TRBV6-6; D is undetermined. V was cut by 6 bases and J by 6 bases, with 15 bases left in between. Germline V gene data show CDR1 as MNHNY and CDR2 as SVGAGI (reference sequence). This CDR3 is 14 amino acids long. DNA of the CDR3: TGTGCCAGCAGGACACATACGGAAGTTCAGCCCCAGCATTTT. This sequence encodes CASRTHTEVQPQHF.

This clone has a single count. This chain connects TRBV10-2 to TRBJ1-1; D not certain. This CDR3 spans 13 amino acids. Trimming pared 6 bases from V and 0 bases from J, leaving 8 bases between. Looked up from germline, CDR1 is WSHSY and CDR2 is SAAADI. The CDR3: CASRGTLNTEAFF. The CDR3 bases are TGCGCCAGCAGGGGCACCTTGAACACTGAAGCTTTCTTT.

The chain joins TRBV5-1 to TRBJ2-2, with 10 nucleotides matching TRBD2. Per the germline V gene, CDR1 is SGHRS and CDR2 is YFSETQ. There are 15 residues in the CDR3. V gave up 0 bases and J gave up 6 bases; unmatched junction bases: 2. The CDR3 spells CASSLELAGPGELFF. DNA of the CDR3: TGCGCCAGCAGCTTGGAACTAGCGGGACCCGGGGAGCTGTTTTTT. The variable domain in full, with the rest retrieved from reference TRBV5-1 and TRBJ2-2, is KAGVTQTPRYLIKTRGQQVTLSCSPISGHRSVSWYQQTPGQGLQFLFEYFSETQRNKGNFPGRFSGRQFSNSRSEMNVSTLELGDSALYLCASSLELAGPGELFFGEGSRLTVL.

This chain uses TRBV28 with TRBJ2-1; D not certain. V was cut by 5 bases and J by 8 bases, with 7 bases left in between. Germline V CDR1 and CDR2: MDHEN, SYDVKM. CDR3 length: 11 amino acids. CDR3 sequence (DNA): TGTGCCAGCAGTGCCTCAGATGAGCAGTTCTTC. Protein product: CASSASDEQFF.

The chain employs TRBV2 and TRBJ2-2; perhaps TRBD2 as D (6 bases). This CDR3 is 15 amino acids long. Germline V gene sequence: CDR1 SNHLY, CDR2 FYNNEI. The V gene lost 0 bases and the J gene lost 7 bases, with 12 bases spanning the gap. The CDR3 DNA sequence: TGTGCCAGCAGTGAAGCGCAAGCGGGTATCGGGGAGCTGTTTTTT. Translation: CASSEAQAGIGELFF.

The chain uses TRBV9 and TRBJ2-3; 14 nucleotides agree with TRBD2. The trim removed 5 bases at V and 0 bases at J, leaving 5 bases unmatched. From germline, CDR1 is SGDLS and CDR2 YYNGEE. The CDR3 sequence is 17 residues long. The CDR3 loop is CASSPGLAGVSTDTQYF. CDR3 DNA sequence: TGTGCCAGCAGTCCGGGACTAGCGGGAGTTAGCACAGATACGCAGTATTTT. Based on the CDR3 plus reference TRBV9 and TRBJ2-3, the full variable domain is DSGVTQTPKHLITATGQRVTLRCSPRSGDLSVYWYQQSLDQGLQFLIQYYNGEERAKGNILERFSAQQFPDLHSELNLSSLELGDSALYFCASSPGLAGVSTDTQYFGPGTRLTVL.

J is TRBJ1-4 and V is TRBV9; D gene ambiguous. Trimming took 4 bases from V and 3 from J, leaving 7 bases between them. This CDR3 region has 13 residues. CDR1 and CDR2 from the germline V gene are SGDLS and YYNGEE. The CDR3 sequence is CASSRTANEKLFF. The CDR3 nucleotides read TGTGCCAGCAGCAGAACGGCTAATGAAAAACTGTTTTTT.

The CDR3 loop reads CASSEEGGYNEQFF. The CDR3 DNA reads TGCGCCAGCAGCGAAGAGGGTGGGTACAATGAGCAGTTCTTC. This chain uses TRBV5-1 with TRBJ2-1; D may be TRBD2 (5 bases). Trimming removed 4 bases at V and 4 bases at J, with 12 bases between. Germline V gene lookup returns CDR1 SGHRS and CDR2 YFSETQ. The CDR3 is 14 residues long.

The V and J genes are TRBV7-3 and TRBJ1-1; possibly TRBD1 for D (6 bases). V lost 2 bases to trimming and J lost 1 base, with 11 bases between them. This CDR3 region has 15 residues. The germline gives CDR1 SGHTA, CDR2 FQGTGA. The CDR3 DNA reads as TGTGCCAGCAGCTTACTTAGGACAGAGAACACTGAAGCTTTCTTT. Translated, it gives CASSLLRTENTEAFF.

In DNA form, the CDR3 reads TGTGCCAGCAGCTTTGGGTCGACAGGGGGCTACGACGAGCAGTACTTC. Protein product: CASSFGSTGGYDEQYF. V is TRBV7-2 and J is TRBJ2-7; 10 nucleotides line up with TRBD1. The CDR3 spans 16 residues. Germline V gene sequence: CDR1 SGHTA, CDR2 FQGNSA. Trimming at V came to 3 bases and at J to 5 bases, leaving 10 bases not matched to a gene. Full variable domain (outside the CDR3, taken from reference TRBV7-2 and TRBJ2-7): GAGVSQSPSNKVTEKGKDVELRCDPISGHTALYWYRQSLGQGLEFLIYFQGNSAPDKSGLPSDRFSAERTGGSVSTLTIQRTQQEDSAVYLCASSFGSTGGYDEQYFGPGTRLTVT.

V usage is TRBV7-2 and J usage is TRBJ2-4; the D gene is possibly TRBD2 (7 bases). Germline-derived CDR1 and CDR2 are SGHTA and FQGNSA. V lost 5 bases and J lost 7, with 18 bases in between. This CDR3 comprises 15 residues. The CDR3 region has the DNA TGTGCCAGCAGCCCCCAGGGGACTACTAGCAACATTCAGTACTTC. It yields the protein CASSPQGTTSNIQYF.

The rearrangement joins TRBV5-1 to TRBJ2-1, with D maybe TRBD1 (6 bases). The CDR3 is 15 residues long. V shed 4 bases and J shed 3 bases, with 14 bases lying between them. Germline CDR1 is SGHRS and CDR2 is YFSETQ. The CDR3 protein is CASSQGLNYYNEQFF. The CDR3 DNA sequence: TGCGCCAGCAGCCAGGGGTTGAACTACTACAATGAGCAGTTCTTC.

This chain joins TRBV6-6 and TRBJ1-5; TRBD1 matches 8 bases. Losses at the gene ends were 6 bases for V and 0 bases for J; bases not matched to a gene: 7. Germline V gene lookup returns CDR1 MNHNY and CDR2 SVGAGI (reference sequence). There are 16 residues in the CDR3. In DNA form, the CDR3 reads TGTGCCAGCAGCCTCGGACAGGGCAATAGCAATCAGCCCCAGCATTTT. It codes for CASSLGQGNSNQPQHF.

The chain combines TRBV20-1 with TRBJ2-1; D remains ambiguous. The CDR3 has 11 residues. Looked up from germline, CDR1 is DFQATT and CDR2 is SNEGSKA (reference sequence). V lost 6 bases and J lost 9, with 12 bases in between. CDR3 loop: CSASDTAEQFF. DNA for the CDR3: TGCAGTGCGAGTGATACAGCTGAGCAGTTCTTC.

The chain links TRBV7-3 to TRBJ2-2; perhaps TRBD1 as D (6 bases). The CDR3 is 14 amino acids. With 3 bases removed from V and 2 bases from J, the gap between germline ends came to 7 bases. Germline V gives CDR1 SGHTA, CDR2 FQGTGA. The CDR3 loop is CASSLGTNTGELFF. CDR3 bases: TGTGCCAGCAGCTTGGGGACAAACACCGGGGAGCTGTTTTTT.

This sequence joins TRBV7-8 and TRBJ2-1; TRBD2 matches at 8 bases. Unmatched junction bases numbered 17, after V lost 7 bases and J lost 3 bases. Germline CDR1 and CDR2: SGHVS and FQNEAQ. The CDR3 extends over 18 amino acids. The DNA of the CDR3 is TGTGCCAGCACCCTAGTGGGTTCCGGGAGGGCCCTCTACAATGAGCAGTTCTTC. Protein sequence: CASTLVGSGRALYNEQFF.

The chain recombines TRBV18 with TRBJ2-3, with no clear D. Germline CDR1 and CDR2: KGHSH and LQKENI. CDR3 length: 13 residues. V dropped 3 bases and J dropped 1 base, with 5 bases sitting between them. DNA for the CDR3: TGTGCCAGCTCACCGACCCGCACAGATACGCAGTATTTT. This gives the protein CASSPTRTDTQYF.

The chain is built from TRBV15 and TRBJ2-3, with 10 bases identical to TRBD1. CDR1 LNHNV and CDR2 YYDKDF come from the germline V gene (reference sequence). The CDR3 length is 16 residues. Trimming removed 3 bases from V and 4 bases from J; junction bases left unmatched: 7. CDR3: CATSSNIGTGADTQYF. CDR3 coding DNA: TGTGCCACCAGCAGTAATATCGGGACAGGGGCAGATACGCAGTATTTT.

The rearrangement joins TRBV5-1 to TRBJ1-1, with D perhaps TRBD1 (6 bases). CDR1 is SGHRS and CDR2 is YFSETQ in the germline V gene. The V end lost 4 bases, the J end lost 8 bases, and 18 bases lay between the germline ends. This CDR3 is 14 amino acids long. CDR3 DNA: TGCGCCAGCAGCCGGACAGCCTACCAAGGGGAAGCTTTCTTT. Translation gives CASSRTAYQGEAFF. The full variable domain, with the rest looked up from reference TRBV5-1 and TRBJ1-1, is KAGVTQTPRYLIKTRGQQVTLSCSPISGHRSVSWYQQTPGQGLQFLFEYFSETQRNKGNFPGRFSGRQFSNSRSEMNVSTLELGDSALYLCASSRTAYQGEAFFGQGTRLTVV.

The V and J genes are TRBV6-5 and TRBJ1-5; 7 nucleotides match TRBD1. Trimming removed 5 bases from V and 6 bases from J; junction bases left unmatched: 4. Germline V gene sequence: CDR1 MNHEY, CDR2 SVGAGI. The CDR3 extends over 13 amino acids. DNA for the CDR3: TGTGCCAGCAGTCGACAGGGTTCTCAGCCCCAGCATTTT. This gives the protein CASSRQGSQPQHF.

This chain connects TRBV5-1 to TRBJ1-1; D is uncertain. Trimming removed 0 bases at V and 6 bases at J, with 12 bases between. Germline values: CDR1 SGHRS, CDR2 YFSETQ. This CDR3 comprises 14 residues. The CDR3 spells CASSLESSGAEAFF. The DNA of the CDR3 is TGCGCCAGCAGCTTGGAGTCATCGGGAGCTGAAGCTTTCTTT.

J is TRBJ1-1 and V is TRBV5-6, with TRBD1 as a possible D gene (6 bases). This CDR3 contains 16 residues. V shed 4 bases and J shed 6 bases, with 22 bases lying between them. CDR1 and CDR2 (germline): SGHDT, YYEEEE. The CDR3 loop is CASSPTLPGTNPEAFF. The CDR3 DNA reads as TGTGCCAGCAGCCCTACCTTACCCGGGACAAACCCTGAAGCTTTCTTT. The entire variable domain, with the rest obtained from reference TRBV5-6 and TRBJ1-1, is as follows: DAGVTQSPTHLIKTRGQQVTLRCSPKSGHDTVSWYQQALGQGPQFIFQYYEEEERQRGNFPDRFSGHQFPNYSSELNVNALLLGDSALYLCASSPTLPGTNPEAFFGQGTRLTVV.

The table lists this clone with a few counts. This chain connects TRBV28 to TRBJ1-2, with 10 bases fitting TRBD1. Trimming at V came to 11 bases and at J to 8 bases, leaving 8 bases not matched to a gene. Germline CDR1 and CDR2: MDHEN and SYDVKM. The CDR3 runs to 12 residues. The CDR3 DNA sequence: TGTGCCGACAGGGGGCTCTATGGAGGCTACACCTTC. It codes for CADRGLYGGYTF.

The rearrangement joins TRBV7-2 to TRBJ1-3; D is unclear. The germline V and J ends were trimmed by 2 bases and 4 bases, with 9 bases remaining between them. Per germline, CDR1 SGHTA and CDR2 FQGNSA. This CDR3 spans 14 amino acids. The CDR3 reads CASSLQPLGNTIYF. The DNA of the CDR3 is TGTGCCAGCAGCTTACAACCCCTCGGAAACACCATATATTTT.